Reported below is one T cell receptor beta chain. The data derive from a study of T cell changes during pregnancy in multiple sclerosis. Using immunoSEQ multiplex PCR, the repertoire was profiled, and TCRdb retains in-frame clones only, with some absent. The sample has about 79,000 clones; about 94% are singletons. From germline, CDR1 is SEHNR and CDR2 FQNEAQ (reference sequence). V was clipped by 5 bases and J by 1 base, with 3 bases between them. This CDR3 has 13 amino acids. This chain links TRBV7-9 with TRBJ2-6; D call uncertain. This TCR was recovered from a female donor in good health, enrolled as a control in a pregnancy study. This sample comprised peripheral blood, obtained in the second trimester of pregnancy. For the CDR3, the DNA is TGTGCCAGCAGCCCATCTGGGGCCAACGTCCTGACTTTC. Protein: CASSPSGANVLTF. Variable domain in full (rest from reference TRBV7-9 and TRBJ2-6): DTGVSQNPRHKITKRGQNVTFRCDPISEHNRLYWYRQTLGQGPEFLTYFQNEAQLEKSRLLSDRFSAERPKGSFSTLEIQRTEQGDSAMYLCASSPSGANVLTFGAGSRLTVL.